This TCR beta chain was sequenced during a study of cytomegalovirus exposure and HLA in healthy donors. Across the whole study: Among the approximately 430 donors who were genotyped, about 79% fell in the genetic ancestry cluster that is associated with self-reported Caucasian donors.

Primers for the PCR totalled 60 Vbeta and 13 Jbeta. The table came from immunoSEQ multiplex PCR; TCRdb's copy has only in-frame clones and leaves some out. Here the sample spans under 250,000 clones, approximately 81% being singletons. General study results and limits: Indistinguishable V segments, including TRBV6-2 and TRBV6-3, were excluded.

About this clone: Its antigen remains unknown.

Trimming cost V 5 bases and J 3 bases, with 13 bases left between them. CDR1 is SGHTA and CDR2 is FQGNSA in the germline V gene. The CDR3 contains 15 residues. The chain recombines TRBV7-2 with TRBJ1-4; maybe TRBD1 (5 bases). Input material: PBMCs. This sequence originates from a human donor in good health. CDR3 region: CASSPRQNPNEKLFF. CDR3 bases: TGTGCCAGCAGCCCACGACAGAACCCTAATGAAAAACTGTTTTTT. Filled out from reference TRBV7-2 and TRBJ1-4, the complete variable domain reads GAGVSQSPSNKVTEKGKDVELRCDPISGHTALYWYRQSLGQGLEFLIYFQGNSAPDKSGLPSDRFSAERTGGSVSTLTIQRTQQEDSAVYLCASSPRQNPNEKLFFGSGTQLSVL.